Shown below are 10 T cell receptor beta chains from a single sample sequenced in a study of CD8 T cells in Susac syndrome. Roughly 0.45 to 1 ug RNA was reverse transcribed with random hexamers. TCRdb independently ran MiXCR on the immunoSEQ multiplex PCR reads; one entry per CDR3 protein. The sample has just over 150,000 distinct CDR3 sequences, 95% to 96% seen once. Sequencing was performed on CD8+ T cells from PBMCs. The source of these receptors is a human donor with multiple sclerosis.

The genes are TRBV2 and TRBJ2-7, with 7 bases that match TRBD1. The CDR3 totals 12 residues. CDR1 and CDR2 (germline): SNHLY, FYNNEI. V trimming: 8 bases; J trimming: 1 base; junction bases outside the gene matches: 2. The chain's CDR3 is CASGQVSYEQYF. The CDR3 DNA reads as TGTGCCAGCGGACAGGTTTCCTACGAGCAGTACTTC.

The chain recombines TRBV7-9 with TRBJ2-2; D call uncertain. V was pared by 3 bases and J by 10 bases, with 9 bases between. Germline CDR1 is SEHNR and CDR2 is FQNEAQ (reference sequence). CDR3 length: 12 amino acids. The CDR3 nucleotides are TGTGCCAGCAGCTTCGGAATAGAGGAGCTGTTTTTT. Its protein product is CASSFGIEELFF. Combining the CDR3 with reference TRBV7-9 and TRBJ2-2 gives the whole variable domain DTGVSQNPRHKITKRGQNVTFRCDPISEHNRLYWYRQTLGQGPEFLTYFQNEAQLEKSRLLSDRFSAERPKGSFSTLEIQRTEQGDSAMYLCASSFGIEELFFGEGSRLTVL.

V gene TRBV20-1 combines with J gene TRBJ2-1; perhaps TRBD2 as D (5 bases). Germline CDR1 and CDR2: DFQATT and SNEGSKA (reference sequence). There are 14 residues in the CDR3. The V end lost 6 bases, the J end lost 6 bases, and 18 bases lay between the germline ends. CDR3 DNA sequence: TGCAGTGCGGTGGGTTTAACTAGTCTCAATGAGCAGTTCTTC. Its protein is CSAVGLTSLNEQFF.

This clonotype was recorded once. The V call is TRBV6-1, the J call TRBJ1-5; D gene ambiguous. Trimming removed 0 bases from V and 2 bases from J, with 8 bases in between. CDR3 size: 15 residues. Germline CDR1 and CDR2: MNHNS and SASEGT. Here the CDR3 reads CASSEARGRNQPQHF. Here the CDR3 DNA reads TGTGCCAGCAGTGAAGCGCGCGGGCGCAATCAGCCCCAGCATTTT.

This chain uses TRBV7-9 with TRBJ1-1; perhaps TRBD1 as D (5 bases). V was cut by 8 bases and J by 0 bases, with 19 bases left in between. The CDR3 sequence is 16 residues long. Germline CDR1 SEHNR, CDR2 FQNEAQ (reference sequence). The DNA of the CDR3 is TGTGCCAGCGGCCGTAGCGGGGGTGACATGAACACTGAAGCTTTCTTT. Residues: CASGRSGGDMNTEAFF.

The V gene is TRBV5-6, the J gene TRBJ2-1; a possible D gene is TRBD1 (5 bases). The germline V gene encodes CDR1 SGHDT and CDR2 YYEEEE. CDR3 length: 13 residues. Trimming left V 6 bases short and J 4 bases short, with 11 bases between. Here the CDR3 reads CASIPRGYNEQFF. In DNA form, the CDR3 reads TGTGCCAGCATCCCAAGGGGTTACAATGAGCAGTTCTTC.

This rearrangement joins TRBV30 to TRBJ1-5; D possibly corresponds to TRBD1 (6 bases). The CDR3 runs 14 residues. Germline V CDR1 and CDR2: GTSNPN, SVGIG (reference sequence). The germline V and J ends were trimmed by 3 bases and 7 bases, with 16 bases remaining between them. Written as DNA, the CDR3 is TGTGCCTGGAGGTACCCAGGGGTAGGACAGCCCCAGCATTTT. Translated: CAWRYPGVGQPQHF.

In its sample, this clonotype was seen once. The gene calls are TRBV2 and TRBJ2-1, with TRBD2 matching over 7 bases. V was pared by 8 bases and J by 7 bases, with 2 bases of the junction left unmatched. Germline lookup yields CDR1 SNHLY and CDR2 FYNNEI. CDR3 size: 11 residues. CDR3 loop: CASQGGNEQFF. CDR3 in DNA: TGTGCCAGCCAGGGAGGGAATGAGCAGTTCTTC.

The gene calls are TRBV6-6 and TRBJ1-5, with no clear D. Trimming pared 2 bases from V and 0 bases from J, leaving 8 bases between. This CDR3 has 15 residues. Looked up from germline, CDR1 is MNHNY and CDR2 is SVGAGI (reference sequence). The CDR3 DNA reads as TGTGCCAGCAGTTACAAACCTTATAGCAATCAGCCCCAGCATTTT. Its protein is CASSYKPYSNQPQHF.

The chain links TRBV27 to TRBJ2-1; TRBD2 agrees at 11 bases. Trimming at V came to 2 bases and at J to 7 bases, leaving 7 bases not matched to a gene. Germline CDR1 reads MNHEY; CDR2 reads SMNVEV (reference sequence). This CDR3 has 16 amino acids. Written as DNA, the CDR3 is TGTGCCAGCAGTTTAAGCTTAGCGGGGGGGCAGAATGAGCAGTTCTTC. It encodes CASSLSLAGGQNEQFF.